These T cell receptor beta chains were read from a single sample in a study of monozygotic twins with inflammatory bowel disease. Using the 5' RACE reads, TCRdb records one entry per CDR3 protein without DNA. The table for this sample gives some 160,000 distinct CDR3 sequences. Sample: blood. The receptor set was obtained from a human donor with ulcerative colitis or Crohn's disease, or a healthy co-twin of an affected twin (not recorded which). Both conserved end residues are part of each CDR3. Each record gives: V gene, J gene, CDR3 protein.

v_call: TRBV2
j_call: TRBJ2-7
cdr3_aa: CASSLKGQGMGEQYF

v_call: TRBV5-1
j_call: TRBJ2-3
cdr3_aa: CASSRTGGRTRPPDTQYF

v_call: TRBV27
j_call: TRBJ1-6
cdr3_aa: CASSPWTGTTGSPLHF

v_call: TRBV29-1
j_call: TRBJ1-1
cdr3_aa: CSATNAVGAFF

v_call: TRBV15
j_call: TRBJ2-5
cdr3_aa: CATRERQGRETQYF

v_call: TRBV10-3
j_call: TRBJ2-3
cdr3_aa: CAISNPSGRGADTQYF

v_call: TRBV7-6
j_call: TRBJ2-3
cdr3_aa: CASSLGTSGRAYTDTQYF

v_call: TRBV5-1
j_call: TRBJ1-1
cdr3_aa: CASSKETGMNTEAFF

v_call: TRBV5-1
j_call: TRBJ1-1
cdr3_aa: CASTSGTGGAGTEAFF

v_call: TRBV30
j_call: TRBJ1-4
cdr3_aa: CAWSVQGGNEKLFF

v_call: TRBV7-2
j_call: TRBJ1-2
cdr3_aa: CASRLNYGYTF

v_call: TRBV27
j_call: TRBJ2-1
cdr3_aa: CASSLEGSGWYNEQFF

v_call: TRBV2
j_call: TRBJ1-4
cdr3_aa: CASSVRPGHNEKLFF

v_call: TRBV5-6
j_call: TRBJ1-1
cdr3_aa: CASRQGLTEAFF

v_call: TRBV30
j_call: TRBJ1-1
cdr3_aa: CAGRTGSSAFF

v_call: TRBV30
j_call: TRBJ2-1
cdr3_aa: CAWSINRDRAPNEQFF

v_call: TRBV27
j_call: TRBJ1-6
cdr3_aa: CASTTGGSYNSPLHF

v_call: TRBV6-5
j_call: TRBJ1-1
cdr3_aa: CASSYLDRVNTEAFF

v_call: TRBV10-3
j_call: TRBJ2-1
cdr3_aa: CAISGGASSYNEQFF

v_call: TRBV14
j_call: TRBJ2-5
cdr3_aa: CASSPYREVRETQYF

v_call: TRBV11-2
j_call: TRBJ2-7
cdr3_aa: CASSWGTGVFYEQYF

v_call: TRBV7-9
j_call: TRBJ2-6
cdr3_aa: CASSFLSSLSGANVLTF

v_call: TRBV29-1
j_call: TRBJ1-1
cdr3_aa: CSVEEWGVTEAFF

v_call: TRBV19
j_call: TRBJ1-5
cdr3_aa: CASSIGASGNQPQHF

v_call: TRBV6-2/TRBV6-3
j_call: TRBJ2-2
cdr3_aa: CASSPEGHGELFF

v_call: TRBV18
j_call: TRBJ2-5
cdr3_aa: CASSPGGGRGQETQYF

v_call: TRBV10-3
j_call: TRBJ2-5
cdr3_aa: CAIGGQGTSGSVFRETQYF

v_call: TRBV30
j_call: TRBJ1-1
cdr3_aa: CAWSVIGNEAFF

v_call: TRBV4-1
j_call: TRBJ1-5
cdr3_aa: CASSSWTGPNSAQHF

v_call: TRBV7-8
j_call: TRBJ1-5
cdr3_aa: CASSLEGNINQPQHF

v_call: TRBV12-3/TRBV12-4
j_call: TRBJ2-7
cdr3_aa: CASRAVGGYEQYF